This T cell receptor (beta chain) is drawn from a study of T-cell reconstitution after alpha-beta-depleted transplantation in children. The study's findings and limits: One year post-transplant, T-cell counts and diversity were largely derived from T cells produced anew. High day-60 TCRbeta diversity in some patients came from surviving recipient T cells and thymic progenitors.

This clonotype was counted between two and nine times. Its antigen remains unknown. Unique molecular identifiers were incorporated into the prepared TCRbeta library. MiXCR, run by TCRdb on the PCR reads, gives a single entry per CDR3 protein. The data contain under 850,000 distinct CDR3 sequences, 13% of them singletons. The germline V and J ends were trimmed by 6 bases and 7 bases, with 11 bases remaining between them. This CDR3 spans 12 amino acids. Germline CDR1 and CDR2: SGHAT and FQNNGV. The chain joins TRBV11-2 to TRBJ2-3; no firm D call. The source material was PBMCs, sampled before TCRalphabeta/CD19-depleted stem cell transplant. The TCR comes from a girl aged 2 to 10 with congenital amegakaryocytic thrombocytopenia, due to receive a stem cell transplant. This CDR3 is CASRLRWNTQYF. DNA of the CDR3: TGTGCCAGCAGACTACGGTGGAATACGCAGTATTTT.